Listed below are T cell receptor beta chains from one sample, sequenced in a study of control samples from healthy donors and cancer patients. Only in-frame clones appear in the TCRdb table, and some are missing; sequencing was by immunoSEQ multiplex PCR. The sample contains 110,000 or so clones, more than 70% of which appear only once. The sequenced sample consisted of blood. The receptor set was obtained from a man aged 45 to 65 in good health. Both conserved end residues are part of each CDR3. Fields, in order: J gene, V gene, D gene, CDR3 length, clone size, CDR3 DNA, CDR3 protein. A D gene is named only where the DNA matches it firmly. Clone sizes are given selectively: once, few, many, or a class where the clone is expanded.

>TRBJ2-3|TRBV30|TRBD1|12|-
TGTGCCTGGACTAGGGGACAGGGGATGCAGTATTTT
CAWTRGQGMQYF
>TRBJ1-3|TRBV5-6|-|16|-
TGTGCCAGCAGCTTGACAGGGAGCGAGCCAGGAAACACCATATATTTT
CASSLTGSEPGNTIYF
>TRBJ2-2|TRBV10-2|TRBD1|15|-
TGCGCCAGCAGGGGACAGTGGGGGTTGGGCGGGGAGCTGTTTTTT
CASRGQWGLGGELFF
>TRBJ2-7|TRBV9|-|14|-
TGTGCCAGCAGCGTAACCCCGAGCTCCTACGAGCAGTACTTC
CASSVTPSSYEQYF
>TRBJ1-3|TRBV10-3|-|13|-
TGTGCCATCAATACAGGGAGCGGAAACACCATATATTTT
CAINTGSGNTIYF
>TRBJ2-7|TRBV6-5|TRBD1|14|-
TGTGCCAGCAGACTAGGACAGGGGGGTTACGAGCAGTACTTC
CASRLGQGGYEQYF
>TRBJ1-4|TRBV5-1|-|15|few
TGCGCCAGCAGCTTGGTAGGGAACCCTAATGAAAAACTGTTTTTT
CASSLVGNPNEKLFF
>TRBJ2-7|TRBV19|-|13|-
TGTGCCAGTAGTGGGGGCTCGACCTACGAGCAGTACTTC
CASSGGSTYEQYF
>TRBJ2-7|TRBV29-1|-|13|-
TGCAGCGTCCCGGGACCGAACTCCTACGAGCAGTACTTC
CSVPGPNSYEQYF
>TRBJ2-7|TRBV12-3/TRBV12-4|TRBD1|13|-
TGTGCCAGCAGTCAGGACAGGGTCCGGGAGCAGTACTTC
CASSQDRVREQYF
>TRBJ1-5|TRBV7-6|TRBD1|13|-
TGTGCCAGCAGCGAGACAGGGAATCAGCCCCAGCATTTT
CASSETGNQPQHF
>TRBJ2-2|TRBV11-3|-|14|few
TGTGCCAGCAGCTTGAAGGGGACCACCGGGGAGCTGTTTTTT
CASSLKGTTGELFF
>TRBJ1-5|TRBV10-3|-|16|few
TGTGCCATCAGTGAGTCGGCGGACCTTAGCAATCAGCCCCAGCATTTT
CAISESADLSNQPQHF
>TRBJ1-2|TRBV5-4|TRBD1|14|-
TGTGCCAGCAGCATTGGACAGGGAGAATATGGCTACACCTTC
CASSIGQGEYGYTF
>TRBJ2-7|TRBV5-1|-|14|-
TGCGCCAGCAGCTTGGTGAGCCAGTCCTACGAGCAGTACTTC
CASSLVSQSYEQYF
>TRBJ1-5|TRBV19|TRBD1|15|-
TGTGCCAGTAGTGCACAGGGGGCTCGTACTCAGCCCCAGCATTTT
CASSAQGARTQPQHF
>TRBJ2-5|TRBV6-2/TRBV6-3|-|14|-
TGTGCCAGCAGTTACTATAGGCGGGGCGAGACCCAGTACTTC
CASSYYRRGETQYF
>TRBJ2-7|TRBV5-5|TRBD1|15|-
TGTGCCAGCAGCTCGAACTATGGGACAGCCTACGAGCAGTACTTC
CASSSNYGTAYEQYF
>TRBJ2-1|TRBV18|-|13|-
TGTGCCAGCTCACGGCCACCTTACAATGAGCAGTTCTTC
CASSRPPYNEQFF
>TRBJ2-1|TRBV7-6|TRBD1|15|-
TGTGCCAGCAGCGCGACAGGGGGCGCCTACAATGAGCAGTTCTTC
CASSATGGAYNEQFF
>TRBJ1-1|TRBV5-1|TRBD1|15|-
TGCGCCAGCAGCTCCGTGACAGGGGCCGGGACTGAAGCTTTCTTT
CASSSVTGAGTEAFF
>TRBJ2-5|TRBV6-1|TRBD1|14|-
TGTGCCAGCAGTGAACACCAGGGGGCGGAGACCCAGTACTTC
CASSEHQGAETQYF
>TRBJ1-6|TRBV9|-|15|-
TGTGCCAGCAGCGTAGGGACAGAAGGGGATTCACCCCTCCACTTT
CASSVGTEGDSPLHF
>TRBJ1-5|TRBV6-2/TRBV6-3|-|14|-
TGTGCCAGCAGTTACCCCGGATCATACCAGCCCCAGCATTTT
CASSYPGSYQPQHF
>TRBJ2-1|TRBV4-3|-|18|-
TGCGCCAGCAGCCAAGATCGGGATTTGGGGGGGCCTCACAATGAGCAGTTCTTC
CASSQDRDLGGPHNEQFF
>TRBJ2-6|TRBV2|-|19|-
TGTGCCAGCAGTAATCCCCTTCTTGGTCAGGGGACTGGGGCCAACGTCCTGACTTTC
CASSNPLLGQGTGANVLTF
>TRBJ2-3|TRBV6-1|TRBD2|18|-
TGTGCCAGCAGTGAATGGGCTAGCGGGGGGGCCGGGGCAGATACGCAGTATTTT
CASSEWASGGAGADTQYF
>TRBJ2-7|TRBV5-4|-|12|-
TGTGCCAGCAGCTTAGGGAACGGATACCCCTTCTTC
CASSLGNGYPFF
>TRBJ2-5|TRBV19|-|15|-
TGTGCCAGTAGTATAATTGCGGGGACCCAAGAGACCCAGTACTTC
CASSIIAGTQETQYF
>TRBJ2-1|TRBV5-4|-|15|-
TGTGCCAGCAGCTTGGGAAGAAGCTCCTACAATGAGCAGTTCTTC
CASSLGRSSYNEQFF
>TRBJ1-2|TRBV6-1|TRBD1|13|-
TGTGCCAGCAGTGAAGACAGGGGTGCTGGCTACACCTTC
CASSEDRGAGYTF
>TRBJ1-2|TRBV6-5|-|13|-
TGTGCCAGCAGTTGGCAGGGAAGCTATGGCTACACCTTC
CASSWQGSYGYTF
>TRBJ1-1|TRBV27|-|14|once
TGTGCCAGCAGTTTAAGCGGGGGCGGAGGGGCGGCTTTCTTT
CASSLSGGGGAAFF
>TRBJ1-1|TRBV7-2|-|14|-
TGTGCCAGCAGCTTAGGCGGGGGTATCGCTGAAGCTTTCTTT
CASSLGGGIAEAFF
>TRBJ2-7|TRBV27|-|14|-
TGTGCCAGCAGTTCGGGACACGGCAGCTACGAGCAGTACTTC
CASSSGHGSYEQYF
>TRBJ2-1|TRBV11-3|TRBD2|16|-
TGTGCCAGCAGCGGATCGGGGGGGAGCTCCTACAATGAGCAGTTCTTC
CASSGSGGSSYNEQFF
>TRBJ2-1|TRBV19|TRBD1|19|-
TGTGCCAGTAGCCACGAGGGGGCTCTAGCCTCTCCCCCCTACAATGAGCAGTTCTTC
CASSHEGALASPPYNEQFF
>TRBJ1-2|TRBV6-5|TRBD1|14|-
TGTGCCAGCAGTAGACAGGGGAGGGACTATGGCTACACCTTC
CASSRQGRDYGYTF
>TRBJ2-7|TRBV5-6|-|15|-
TGTGCCAGCAGCTTGGGGCTAATGAGCTCCTACGAGCAGTACTTC
CASSLGLMSSYEQYF
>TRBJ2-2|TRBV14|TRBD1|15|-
TGTGCCAGCAGCCAGAGCCCGGACAGGACCGGGGAGCTGTTTTTT
CASSQSPDRTGELFF
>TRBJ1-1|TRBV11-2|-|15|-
TGTGCCAGCAGCCCCGGCCCGGGGGCGAACACTGAAGCTTTCTTT
CASSPGPGANTEAFF
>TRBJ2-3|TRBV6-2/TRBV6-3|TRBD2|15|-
TGTGCCAGCAGTGTAGCGGGGGGAAGGACAGATACGCAGTATTTT
CASSVAGGRTDTQYF
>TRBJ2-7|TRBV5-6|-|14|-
TGTGCCAGCAGCTTGGGGGAGGGGGCCTACGAGCAGTACTTC
CASSLGEGAYEQYF
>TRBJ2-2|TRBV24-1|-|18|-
TGTGCCACCAGTGATTCCGCGTTATTCCGGGGCGCTGGCGGGGAGCTGTTTTTT
CATSDSALFRGAGGELFF
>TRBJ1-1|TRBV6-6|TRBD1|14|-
TGTGCCAGCAGCCCTGGGACAGCGAACACTGAAGCTTTCTTT
CASSPGTANTEAFF
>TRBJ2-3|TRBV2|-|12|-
TGTGCCAGCAGGCAGGGCGGAGATACGCAGTATTTT
CASRQGGDTQYF
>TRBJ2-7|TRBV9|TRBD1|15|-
TGTGCCAGCAGCGTACAGCCAGGGGGATCCTACGAGCAGTACTTC
CASSVQPGGSYEQYF
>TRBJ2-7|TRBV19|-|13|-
TGTGCCAGTGCAATCGGGAGAGCCTACGAGCAGTACTTC
CASAIGRAYEQYF
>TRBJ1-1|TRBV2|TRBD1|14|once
TGTGCCAGCAGCGCGGGACAGCTGAACACTGAAGCTTTCTTT
CASSAGQLNTEAFF
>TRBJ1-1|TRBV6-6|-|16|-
TGTGCCAGCAGTTACCCCCCAGGGCGGGCCAACACTGAAGCTTTCTTT
CASSYPPGRANTEAFF